These T cell receptor beta chains were read from a single sample in a study of breast tumors, draining lymph nodes, adjacent tissues. TCRdb independently ran MiXCR on the multiplex PCR reads; one entry per CDR3 protein. The sample has 150,000 to 200,000 distinct CDR3 sequences; approximately 30% are singletons. Sequenced sample: axillary lymph node tissue. Source of these receptors: a female donor with breast cancer. Some clones in this sample may be carry-over from other donors' samples. Each CDR3 is given with its conserved first and last residue. A D gene is named only where the DNA matches it firmly. Only part of the rows carry a size: once, few, many, or a class if the clone is expanded.

TRBV20-1	many	TRBD2	TRBJ2-1	TGCAGTGCTAGATATATAGCGGGAGCTCCGCGCAATGAGCAGTTCTTC	CSARYIAGAPRNEQFF
TRBV15	many	TRBD1	TRBJ1-2	TGTGCCACCAGCAGAGAGGGGACAGGCGGCTACACCTTC	CATSREGTGGYTF
TRBV20-1	many	NA	TRBJ2-3	TGCAGTGTCCCTCAACACCTCACAGATACGCAGTATTTT	CSVPQHLTDTQYF
TRBV12-3/TRBV12-4	many	NA	TRBJ1-2	TGTGCCAGCAGTTTCGGCAGGGACTATGGCTACACCTTC	CASSFGRDYGYTF
TRBV27	NA	NA	TRBJ2-7	TGTGCCAGCAGCCCGGGCCACTTATACGGGCAGTACTTC	CASSPGHLYGQYF
TRBV6-1	NA	NA	TRBJ1-1	TGTGCCAGCAGTTTTGCAGGGATCTTGGCTTTCTTT	CASSFAGILAFF
TRBV7-2	many	TRBD2	TRBJ2-7	TGTGCCAGCAGCTCCCCGGGACTAGCGACCTACGAGCAGTACTTC	CASSSPGLATYEQYF
TRBV7-2	many	TRBD2	TRBJ2-1	TGTGCCAGCAGCTTCGGGAGCGGGGTCTTAGGAAATGAGCAGTTCTTC	CASSFGSGVLGNEQFF
TRBV19	NA	NA	TRBJ2-6	TGTGCCAGTACTAGGCAGGGGGGCTCTGGGGCCAACGTCCCGACTTTC	CASTRQGGSGANVPTF
TRBV20-1	NA	NA	TRBJ1-1	TGCAGTGCTATGGAGGACAAGAACACTGAAGCTTTCTTT	CSAMEDKNTEAFF
TRBV7-9	NA	TRBD1	TRBJ2-1	TGTGCCAGCAGCTCCCTGGACGGGACAGGCGGACCGGGGCAGTTCTTC	CASSSLDGTGGPGQFF
TRBV4-1	many	TRBD2	TRBJ2-7	TGCGCCAGCAGCCCGGGGGGACTAGCTCGGGACGAGCAGTACTTC	CASSPGGLARDEQYF
TRBV7-2	many	TRBD1	TRBJ1-2	TGTGCCAGCAGCTCTCCGACGGGACAGGGGGTTCATGGCTACACCTTC	CASSSPTGQGVHGYTF
TRBV10-2	many	TRBD2	TRBJ2-1	TGCGCCAGCAGTGATCGGCGGGGGGCTCGCAATGAGCAGTTCTTC	CASSDRRGARNEQFF
TRBV4-2	NA	NA	TRBJ1-4	TGTGCCAGCAGCCAGGCTGGGGAAAAACTGTTTTTT	CASSQAGEKLFF
TRBV4-1	many	TRBD1	TRBJ2-7	TGCGCCAGCAGCGCCCGCGAGGGACAGGGGGCAGGCGAGCAGTACTTC	CASSAREGQGAGEQYF
TRBV9	many	TRBD1	TRBJ1-2	TGTGCCAGCAGCGTAGGCGGGACAGGGAGCGGTGGCTACACCTTC	CASSVGGTGSGGYTF
TRBV6-5	NA	NA	TRBJ1-1	TGTGCCAGCAGTTACCGCGGCCAGAACACTGAAGCTTTCTTT	CASSYRGQNTEAFF
TRBV12-3/TRBV12-4	many	TRBD2	TRBJ2-1	TGTGCCAGCAGTACTAGCGGGGGGCACTATGAGCAGTTCTTC	CASSTSGGHYEQFF
TRBV20-1	NA	TRBD1	TRBJ1-2	TGCAGTGCTAGGGAGAGGGGACAGGGGGCTGGCTACACCTTC	CSARERGQGAGYTF
TRBV19	many	TRBD2	TRBJ2-3	TGTGCCAGTAGTATAGAGGCGGGAGGGGCAGATACGCAGTATTTT	CASSIEAGGADTQYF
TRBV14	many	TRBD1	TRBJ1-3	TGTGCCAGCACCGACCGGGACAGGGCTAACACCATATATTTT	CASTDRDRANTIYF
TRBV19	many	NA	TRBJ2-1	TGTGCCAGTAGTATAGGGGGGCTCTACAATGAGCAGTTCTTC	CASSIGGLYNEQFF
TRBV25-1	NA	NA	TRBJ1-2	TGTGCCAGCAGTGCTAGTGGAGCAGGGGCCTATGGCTACACCTTC	CASSASGAGAYGYTF
TRBV5-1	many	TRBD1	TRBJ2-3	TGCGCCAGCAGCACGGGACAGGCTGGGGATACGCAGTATTTT	CASSTGQAGDTQYF
TRBV7-3	many	NA	TRBJ2-2	TGTGCCAGCAGCGAAAACACCGGGGAGCTGTTTTTT	CASSENTGELFF
TRBV29-1	many	NA	TRBJ1-1	TGCAGCGTTGAGCACGCTAGCAACACTGAAGCTTTCTTT	CSVEHASNTEAFF
TRBV4-1	many	NA	TRBJ2-7	TGCGCCAGCAGCCAAGAAGGACGGCGAACTTACTACGAGCAGTACTTC	CASSQEGRRTYYEQYF
TRBV19	many	NA	TRBJ2-5	TGTGCCAGTAAGGCGAGAGGGACCCAAGAGACCCAGTACTTC	CASKARGTQETQYF
TRBV20-1	many	NA	TRBJ1-5	TGCAGTGCTATTAGGGCGGATAGCAATCAGCCCCAGCATTTT	CSAIRADSNQPQHF
TRBV19	many	NA	TRBJ2-1	TGTGCCAGTAGTATAGGTCAGTCCTACAATGAGCAGTTCTTC	CASSIGQSYNEQFF
TRBV9	many	TRBD2	TRBJ2-3	TGTGCCAGCAGCACTAGCGGGGATAGCACAGATACGCAGTATTTT	CASSTSGDSTDTQYF
TRBV15	many	NA	TRBJ1-2	TGTGCCACCAGCAGCGTCTATGGCTACACCTTC	CATSSVYGYTF
TRBV7-9	many	TRBD2	TRBJ2-3	TGTGCCAGCAGCTTCAGTACTAGCGGGAACACAGATACGCAGTATTTT	CASSFSTSGNTDTQYF
TRBV5-1	many	TRBD1	TRBJ1-2	TGCGCCAGCAGCTTGGGCCCGGGACAGGCGACGGGCGGCTACACCTTC	CASSLGPGQATGGYTF
TRBV19	many	NA	TRBJ1-2	TGTGCCAGTAGTGGACACACGAAGGACTATGGCTACACCTTC	CASSGHTKDYGYTF
TRBV6-5	many	NA	TRBJ1-4	TGTGCCAGCAGTCCGTCCGGGGGGCGCTTAGGAGAAAAACTGTTTTTT	CASSPSGGRLGEKLFF
TRBV5-1	many	TRBD1	TRBJ2-5	TGCGCCAGCATCCCGGGACGGGCCGTGGGGACAGGGGAGACCCAGTACTTC	CASIPGRAVGTGETQYF
TRBV6-6	many	NA	TRBJ2-3	TGTGCCAGCAGTACAGGGAGACATTCAGATACGCAGTATTTT	CASSTGRHSDTQYF
TRBV6-1	many	NA	TRBJ1-6	TGTGCCAGCAGTGAATGGGGGACGGGTCGGTCACCCCTCCACTTT	CASSEWGTGRSPLHF
TRBV29-1	many	TRBD2	TRBJ2-3	TGCAGTCTGGGACCACGGGGGGCAGATACGCAGTATTTT	CSLGPRGADTQYF